The sequence of this T cell receptor (beta chain) was determined in a study of blood T cell repertoires in COVID-19. The CDR3 length is 14 residues. Deletions cut 8 bases from V and 2 bases from J, with 15 bases between. CDR1 LNHDA and CDR2 SQIVND come from the germline V gene (reference sequence). Clones were read by immunoSEQ multiplex PCR, and TCRdb kept only the in-frame ones, dropping some. The sample includes around 130,000 clones, 77% of them seen just once. This receptor was obtained from an elderly man with acute or convalescent COVID-19. The chain is built from TRBV19 and TRBJ2-5, with D possibly matching TRBD1 (6 bases). Material for sequencing was peripheral blood. The DNA for the CDR3 is TGTGCCAGTGGCCGGGACATGTCACAAGAGACCCAGTACTTC. Translated: CASGRDMSQETQYF.